This T cell receptor beta chain was sequenced in a study of T cell responses to AZD1222 COVID-19 vaccine. The ends were cut back, 2 bases at V and 1 base at J, with 10 bases in the middle. The germline gives CDR1 SNHLY, CDR2 FYNNEI. The CDR3 loop spans 15 amino acids. Profiled with immunoSEQ multiplex PCR; TCRdb holds only in-frame clones, not every one. The table lists more than 100,000 clones, 65% to 90% of them singletons, with around 8.3% in the top ten. This clone has just one count. Its antigen is as yet unknown. Study-level results: Spike-specific TCR breadth and depth both grew after two AZD1222 doses.

The receptor's source is an adult who received the MenACWY meningococcal vaccine as a control. The specimen comprised peripheral blood, sampled 28 days after the second dose of the MenACWY control vaccine. The chain combines TRBV2 with TRBJ2-3; D is possibly TRBD2 (6 bases). The CDR3 reads CASSERSGGTDTQYF. In DNA form, the CDR3 reads TGTGCCAGCAGTGAACGCTCGGGGGGCACAGATACGCAGTATTTT.